Below are 17 T cell receptor beta chains sequenced from a single sample in a study of blood T cells in healthy people across ages. Combining a sample-barcoded 5' primer with a J-beta primer mix, a second PCR ran for roughly 6 to 12 cycles. MiXCR, run by TCRdb on the 5' RACE reads, gives a single entry per CDR3 protein. The sample contains roughly 800,000 distinct CDR3 sequences, roughly 60% of which appear only once. The source material was blood. The source is a man aged 30 to 45 in good health.

The rearrangement joins TRBV20-1 to TRBJ1-5; TRBD1 matches at 10 bases. This CDR3 spans 16 amino acids. Germline V gives CDR1 DFQATT, CDR2 SNEGSKA (reference sequence). V shed 3 bases, J shed 5 bases, and the junction held 10 bases outside the gene matches. CDR3 in DNA: TGCAGTGCTAGCCCTGATCCCGGGACAGGGGATCAGCCCCAGCATTTT. Translation: CSASPDPGTGDQPQHF.

The chain recombines TRBV7-8 with TRBJ1-5, with TRBD1 identical over 7 bases. V shed 0 bases, J shed 0 bases, and the junction held 14 bases outside the gene matches. The CDR3 covers 20 residues. Germline V gene data show CDR1 as SGHVS and CDR2 as FQNEAQ. Here the CDR3 DNA reads TGTGCCAGCAGCTTAGCGGTCGCTCTACGGGACAGATATAGCAATCAGCCCCAGCATTTT. It yields the protein CASSLAVALRDRYSNQPQHF.

This sequence joins TRBV20-1 and TRBJ2-5; unclear D gene. CDR1 DFQATT and CDR2 SNEGSKA come from the germline V gene (reference sequence). V dropped 5 bases and J dropped 4 bases, with 11 bases sitting between them. The CDR3 consists of 12 residues. For the CDR3, the DNA is TGCAGTGCTCGGACCGCAGGAGAGACCCAGTACTTC. This encodes CSARTAGETQYF.

The chain employs TRBV25-1 and TRBJ1-5; 9 bases map to TRBD1. The CDR3 is 15 amino acids. Looked up from germline, CDR1 is MGHDK and CDR2 is SYGVNS. V gave up 4 bases and J gave up 3 bases; unmatched junction bases: 4. Written as DNA, the CDR3 is TGTGCCAGCAGTGGGCGGACAGGGGACAATCAGCCCCAGCATTTT. Translating it yields CASSGRTGDNQPQHF.

This clonotype came up a few times. The genes are TRBV4-1 and TRBJ2-1; D unclear. V shed 8 bases and J shed 8 bases, with 10 bases lying between them. The CDR3 length is 11 residues. CDR1 and CDR2 from the germline V gene are MGHRA and YSYEKL. The CDR3 sequence: CASDNGDEQFF. CDR3 DNA sequence: TGCGCCAGCGACAATGGTGATGAGCAGTTCTTC.

In its sample, this clonotype was seen a few times. J is TRBJ2-7 and V is TRBV6-6, with 7 bases identical to TRBD2. J gave up 3 bases and V 2 bases, and 4 bases lay outside the gene matches. Per germline, CDR1 MNHNY and CDR2 SVGAGI (reference sequence). This CDR3 region has 14 residues. The CDR3 here is CASSYRTGGYEQYF. CDR3 DNA: TGTGCCAGCAGTTACCGCACGGGGGGCTACGAGCAGTACTTC.

This clonotype was seen a few times. V usage is TRBV10-3 and J usage is TRBJ1-2; D is uncertain. Germline assignment: CDR1 ENHRY and CDR2 SYGVKD. There are 15 residues in the CDR3. V lost 2 bases and J 1 base, leaving 11 bases between the germline ends. The CDR3 sequence is CAISEKEGVNYGYTF. In DNA, the CDR3 is TGTGCCATCAGTGAGAAAGAGGGAGTTAACTATGGCTACACCTTC.

This rearrangement joins TRBV27 to TRBJ2-1; 9 bases map to TRBD2. The J segment lost 4 bases and the V segment lost 3 bases, leaving 4 bases of the junction unmatched. The V gene's germline CDR1 is MNHEY and CDR2 SMNVEV (reference sequence). The CDR3 has 15 residues. The CDR3 DNA follows: TGTGCCAGCAGTTTGGATCTAGCGGGATACAATGAGCAGTTCTTC. Its translation is CASSLDLAGYNEQFF.

The V and J genes are TRBV15 and TRBJ2-7, with 8 bases aligning to TRBD1. This CDR3 has 14 residues. V lost 7 bases, J lost 3 bases, and 8 bases stayed unmatched. From germline, CDR1 is LNHNV and CDR2 YYDKDF (reference sequence). CDR3 protein: CATTTGTGNYEQYF. The CDR3 region has the DNA TGTGCCACCACGACCGGGACAGGCAACTACGAGCAGTACTTC.

This clonotype has only one observation. In DNA form, the CDR3 reads TGTGCCAGCAGCGCGTCGCGGCATGAGCAGTTCTTC. Protein sequence: CASSASRHEQFF. The chain employs TRBV25-1 and TRBJ2-1; D unclear. With 6 bases removed from V and 8 bases from J, the gap between germline ends came to 11 bases. Germline V gene sequence: CDR1 MGHDK, CDR2 SYGVNS. The length of the CDR3 is 12 residues.

The chain has TRBV10-3 and TRBJ2-1; TRBD2 might be the D (5 bases). The CDR3 contains 13 residues. Germline V lookup: CDR1 ENHRY, CDR2 SYGVKD. The V end lost 0 bases, the J end lost 7 bases, and 7 bases lay between the germline ends. CDR3 residues: CAISESRGNEQFF. The DNA of the CDR3 is TGTGCCATCAGTGAGTCTCGAGGGAATGAGCAGTTCTTC.

On this clonotype: Relative to the germline gene, one junction end is altered; a read error may explain this. V usage is TRBV27 and J usage is TRBJ2-5; D may be TRBD2 (5 bases). Germline V gene sequence: CDR1 MNHEY, CDR2 SMNVEV (reference sequence). The CDR3 totals 13 residues. CDR3 nucleotides: TGTGCCGGCAGCCGGAGGTCGGAAGAGACCCAGTACTTC. Translation gives CAGSRRSEETQYF.

This clonotype came up a few times. This chain connects TRBV7-9 to TRBJ2-4, with 11 bases aligning to TRBD1. Germline-derived CDR1 and CDR2 are SEHNR and FQNEAQ (reference sequence). V lost 6 bases and J lost 2; bases outside the gene matches: 6. This CDR3 is built from 16 residues. In DNA form, the CDR3 reads TGTGCCAGCAGTTCGGACAGGGGGCTTTCCAAAAACATTCAGTACTTC. Protein sequence: CASSSDRGLSKNIQYF. The whole variable domain, filled in from reference TRBV7-9 and TRBJ2-4, reads DTGVSQNPRHKITKRGQNVTFRCDPISEHNRLYWYRQTLGQGPEFLTYFQNEAQLEKSRLLSDRFSAERPKGSFSTLEIQRTEQGDSAMYLCASSSDRGLSKNIQYFGAGTRLSVL.

This chain connects TRBV20-1 to TRBJ2-3; 11 bases line up with TRBD2. The J segment lost 4 bases and the V segment lost 5 bases, leaving 11 bases of the junction unmatched. The CDR3 is 16 amino acids. Per the germline V gene, CDR1 is DFQATT and CDR2 is SNEGSKA (reference sequence). The CDR3 here is CSADRGLAEGADTQYF. The CDR3 DNA follows: TGCAGTGCTGACAGGGGACTAGCGGAAGGTGCAGATACGCAGTATTTT.

This clonotype was found once. A much larger clone differs by one base, so this may be a read error. The genes are TRBV6-2 or TRBV6-3 and TRBJ2-5; possible D gene TRBD2, 6 bases. Trimming stripped 6 bases from V and 11 bases from J, with 22 bases between. Germline V gives CDR1 MNHEY, CDR2 SVGEGT. The CDR3 is 14 amino acids. CDR3 sequence: CASSERAVSDEQYF. The CDR3 coding sequence is TGTGCCAGCAGCGAGCGGGCAGTAAGCGATGAGCAGTACTTC.

This clonotype was detected only a few times. CDR3 protein: CASSTTGDTEAFF. CDR3 nucleotides: TGTGCCAGCAGTACAACAGGGGACACTGAAGCTTTCTTT. The V and J genes are TRBV12-3 or TRBV12-4 and TRBJ1-1, with 7 nucleotides matching TRBD1. The CDR3 length is 13 residues. The trim removed 5 bases at V and 3 bases at J, leaving 3 bases unmatched.

The chain is built from TRBV30 and TRBJ1-1, with D hard to call. CDR1 and CDR2 from the germline V gene are GTSNPN and SVGIG (reference sequence). The CDR3 is 13 residues long. V lost 0 bases and J 0 bases, leaving 5 bases between the germline ends. CDR3 residues: CAWSVGVNTEAFF. As DNA, the CDR3 is TGTGCCTGGAGTGTTGGGGTGAACACTGAAGCTTTCTTT.